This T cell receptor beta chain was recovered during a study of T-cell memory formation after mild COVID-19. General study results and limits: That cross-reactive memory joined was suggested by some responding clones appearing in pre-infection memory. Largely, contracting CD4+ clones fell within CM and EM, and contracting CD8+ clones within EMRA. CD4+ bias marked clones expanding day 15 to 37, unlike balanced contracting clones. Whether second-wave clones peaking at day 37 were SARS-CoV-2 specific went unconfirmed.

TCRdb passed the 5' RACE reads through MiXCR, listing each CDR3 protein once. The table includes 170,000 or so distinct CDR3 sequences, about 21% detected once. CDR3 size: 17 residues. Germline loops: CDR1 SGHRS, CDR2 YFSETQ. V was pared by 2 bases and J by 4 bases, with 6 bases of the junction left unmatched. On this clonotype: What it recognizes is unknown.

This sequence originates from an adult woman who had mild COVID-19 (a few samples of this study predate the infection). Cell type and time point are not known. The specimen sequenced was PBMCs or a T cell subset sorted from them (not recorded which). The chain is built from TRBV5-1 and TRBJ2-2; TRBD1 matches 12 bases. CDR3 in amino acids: CASSFRDRGLFTGELFF. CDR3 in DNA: TGCGCCAGCAGCTTCCGGGACAGGGGGCTCTTCACCGGGGAGCTGTTTTTT.